This T cell receptor (beta chain) emerged from a study of T cells in Graves' hyperthyroidism and ophthalmopathy. Amplification of TCR beta CDR3 regions was performed using RNA transcripts as template. Researchers ran a first-round RT-PCR on the TCR CDR3 using the HTBI primer set. TCRdb reanalysed the multiplex PCR reads using MiXCR and keeps one entry per CDR3 protein. Of hundreds of thousands of distinct CDR3 sequences listed, more than 12% are singletons. This clonotype showed up many times. Diagnostic decisions used clinical symptoms, serum thyroxine and TRAb, thyroid ultrasound and orbital computed tomography. The CDR3 runs to 17 residues. Per germline, CDR1 SNHLY and CDR2 FYNNEI. V lost 4 bases to trimming and J lost 1 base, with 14 bases between them.

Input material: blood. The chain has TRBV2 and TRBJ2-6; D may correspond to TRBD1 or TRBD2 (5 bases each). The receptor comes from a man aged 50-60 years with Graves' ophthalmopathy. CDR3 in DNA: TGTGCCAGCAGTGGCCCCGGGGCGCGGTCTGGGGCCAACGTCCTGACTTTC. The encoded protein is CASSGPGARSGANVLTF. Variable domain in full (rest from reference TRBV2 and TRBJ2-6): EPEVTQTPSHQVTQMGQEVILRCVPISNHLYFYWYRQILGQKVEFLVSFYNNEISEKSEIFDDQFSVERPDGSNFTLKIRSTKLEDSAMYFCASSGPGARSGANVLTFGAGSRLTVL.